One sample yielded the 23 T cell receptor beta chains listed below, sequenced in a study of Tregs in tolerant kidney transplant recipients. Assay: immunoSEQ multiplex PCR; the TCRdb copy retains only in-frame clones and omits some. This table holds about 2,200 clones. The nonmyeloablative bone marrow transplants came from related graft donors, with transient mixed chimerism. The source was CD8+ T cells from blood (PBMCs), collected 6 months after the transplant. Every receptor here comes from a human patient who received a combined kidney and bone marrow transplant. The graft donor may have contributed some T cells.

With regard to this clone: The missing CDR3 end, 3 residues past where the read stops, is filled in from the germline J gene. The rearrangement links TRBV20-1 to TRBJ2-1, with D perhaps TRBD2 (6 bases). CDR3 length: 18 amino acids. Trimming pared 0 bases from V and 0 bases from J, leaving 18 bases between. Per the germline V gene, CDR1 is DFQATT and CDR2 is SNEGSKA (reference sequence). The CDR3: CSARDPRTSRRSYNEQFF. The sequenced part of the CDR3 DNA is TGCAGTGCTAGAGACCCACGTACTAGCAGACGCTCCTACAATGAG.

CDR3 sequence: CASSPLAGISYEQYF. The sequenced CDR3 bases are TGTGCCAGCTCACCACTGGCAGGGATTTCCTACGAG. The chain links TRBV18 to TRBJ2-7, with D perhaps matching TRBD1 (5 bases). The read is 3 residues too short to cover the CDR3 end, so that end is filled in from the germline J gene. V gave up 1 base and J gave up 1 base, with 11 bases separating them. The CDR3 has 15 amino acids. Germline-derived CDR1 and CDR2 are KGHSH and LQKENI.

On this clone: The DNA ends 3 residues before the CDR3 does, and the rest of the CDR3 is filled in from the germline J gene. This rearrangement joins TRBV14 to TRBJ2-7, with TRBD1 matching 8 bases. Germline assignment: CDR1 SGHDN and CDR2 FVKESK. Trimming cost V 4 bases and J 0 bases; bases outside gene matches: 8. The CDR3 contains 16 residues. CDR3 region: CASSPSGGRSSYEQYF. The DNA read from the CDR3 is TGTGCCAGCAGCCCGTCAGGGGGCCGGAGCTCCTACGAG.

Comment on this clone: The read ends 3 residues before the CDR3 terminus; that terminus is restored from the germline J gene. The chain recombines TRBV5-1 with TRBJ2-5; 11 nucleotides agree with TRBD1. Unmatched junction bases numbered 8, after V lost 2 bases and J lost 5 bases. The V gene's germline CDR1 is SGHRS and CDR2 YFSETQ. CDR3 length equals 16 residues. CDR3 DNA, as far as it was read: TGCGCCAGCAGCTTAGGACAGGGGGCGGATTCCGAGACC. It yields the protein CASSLGQGADSET. The whole CDR3 reads CASSLGQGADSETQYF.

In the case of this clone: Coverage ceases 3 residues before the CDR3 finishes, and the germline J gene fills in the end. The chain combines TRBV20-1 with TRBJ2-1; 8 bases align to TRBD2. This CDR3 is 15 amino acids long. Trimming cost V 6 bases and J 4 bases; bases outside gene matches: 11. The germline V gene encodes CDR1 DFQATT and CDR2 SNEGSKA (reference sequence). CDR3 DNA, as far as it was read: TGCAGTGCGAGATCCCGGACTAGCTTTTACAATGAG. Its translation: CSARSRTSFYNE. The CDR3 in its entirety is CSARSRTSFYNEQFF.

Comment on this clone: The read ends 3 residues before the CDR3 terminus; that terminus is restored from the germline J gene. The chain joins TRBV19 to TRBJ2-3; D is possibly TRBD2 (5 bases). The CDR3 is 13 residues long. Per the germline V gene, CDR1 is LNHDA and CDR2 is SQIVND (reference sequence). Trimming shortened V by 3 bases and J by 5 bases, and 9 bases separated the two germline ends. The covered CDR3 bases are TGTGCCAGTAGTATCTTGAGCGGAGATACG. This encodes CASSILSGDT. The complete CDR3 reads CASSILSGDTQYF.

Comment on this clone: The read terminates 3 residues ahead of where the CDR3 ends, so the germline J gene completes it. V is TRBV10-1 and J is TRBJ2-7, with TRBD2 matching 11 bases. V lost 7 bases and J lost 4; bases outside the gene matches: 9. Germline V lookup: CDR1 WNHNN, CDR2 SYGVQD (reference sequence). This CDR3 spans 15 amino acids. This chain's CDR3 is CASILASGRYYEQYF. CDR3 bases read: TGCGCCAGCATTCTGGCTAGCGGGAGGTATTACGAG.

A note on this clone: Coverage ceases 3 residues before the CDR3 finishes, and the germline J gene fills in the end. This chain uses TRBV4-2 with TRBJ1-5, with 8 bases matching TRBD1. This CDR3 has 15 residues. J lost 3 bases, V lost 2 bases, and 3 bases had no gene match. Germline V gene lookup returns CDR1 LGHNA and CDR2 YNFKEQ. This CDR3 reads CASSQWTGNNQPQHF. The DNA read from the CDR3 is TGTGCCAGCAGCCAATGGACAGGGAACAATCAGCCC.

Details on this clone: Read coverage stops 3 residues before the CDR3 terminus; the germline J gene supplies the remainder. V is TRBV3-1 (or the pseudogene TRBV3-2) and J is TRBJ1-2, with 9 bases matching TRBD1. Trimming cost V 5 bases and J 2 bases; bases outside gene matches: 3. This CDR3 region has 14 residues. Germline assignment: CDR1 LGHDT and CDR2 YNNKEL (reference sequence). The DNA read from the CDR3 is TGTGCCAGCAGCTACGGACAGGGGAACTATGGC. Translated, it gives CASSYGQGNYG. The CDR3 in its entirety is CASSYGQGNYGYTF.

As to this clone: From the germline J gene comes the end of the CDR3, since the read stops 3 residues before it. The rearrangement links TRBV9 to TRBJ2-1; a possible D gene is TRBD2 (5 bases). V lost 0 bases to trimming and J lost 2 bases, with 9 bases between them. The CDR3 extends over 15 amino acids. The V gene's germline CDR1 is SGDLS and CDR2 YYNGEE. CDR3 protein: CASSVVAEAYNEQFF. The sequenced part of the CDR3 DNA is TGTGCCAGCAGCGTAGTGGCGGAGGCCTACAATGAG.

Points on this clone: Read data end 3 residues before the CDR3 end; the end is taken from the germline J gene. V is TRBV19 and J is TRBJ2-1; 7 bases agree with TRBD2. The CDR3 runs to 16 residues. Per germline, CDR1 LNHDA and CDR2 SQIVND (reference sequence). J gave up 0 bases and V 7 bases, and 9 bases lay outside the gene matches. CDR3 in amino acids: CASTPTSASSYNEQFF. The DNA read from the CDR3 is TGTGCCAGTACTCCCACTAGCGCAAGCTCCTACAATGAG.

Regarding this clone: The sequenced fragment ends 3 residues before the CDR3 boundary, so the rest is inferred from the germline J gene. The chain employs TRBV30 and TRBJ2-7; TRBD2 matches at 7 bases. CDR3 length equals 14 residues. Trimming removed 3 bases from V and 2 bases from J; junction bases left unmatched: 7. From germline, CDR1 is GTSNPN and CDR2 SVGIG (reference sequence). The CDR3 DNA, read in part, is TGTGCCTGGAGGTGGGCGGGAGCTGCCTACGAG. As protein: CAWRWAGAAYE. The entire CDR3 sequence reads CAWRWAGAAYEQYF.

According to its frequency, this clone is medium-sized (0.01 to 0.1%). The DNA ends 3 residues before the CDR3 does, and the rest of the CDR3 is filled in from the germline J gene. Within the sample, other DNA sequences also encode this same CDR3. The chain is built from TRBV5-1 and TRBJ2-7; 9 bases align to TRBD2. This CDR3 has 15 residues. Germline assignment: CDR1 SGHRS and CDR2 YFSETQ. After removal of 1 base from V and 3 bases from J, the junction contained 5 bases not matched to a gene. The sequenced CDR3 bases are TGCGCCAGCAGCTTGACTGCGGGAGGGGGCTACGAG. This gives the protein CASSLTAGGGYE. The whole CDR3 reads CASSLTAGGGYEQYF. Full variable domain (rest looked up from reference TRBV5-1 and TRBJ2-7): KAGVTQTPRYLIKTRGQQVTLSCSPISGHRSVSWYQQTPGQGLQFLFEYFSETQRNKGNFPGRFSGRQFSNSRSEMNVSTLELGDSALYLCASSLTAGGGYEQYFGPGTRLTVT.

Judged by frequency, this clone is medium-sized. The CDR3 end falls 3 residues outside the read, so it is completed with the germline J gene. The chain joins TRBV7-6 to TRBJ2-3, with TRBD2 matching 12 bases. V lost 4 bases and J lost 4; bases outside the gene matches: 12. In germline, CDR1 is SGHVS, CDR2 FNYEAQ. The CDR3 is 18 amino acids. Here the CDR3 reads CASSSHLAGGPSPDTQYF. Incomplete CDR3 DNA: TGTGCCAGCAGCTCACACCTAGCGGGAGGGCCAAGCCCAGATACG.

On this clone: The CDR3 end falls 3 residues outside the read, so it is completed with the germline J gene. This chain joins TRBV2 and TRBJ1-4, with D hard to call. Deletions cut 6 bases from V and 8 bases from J, with 19 bases between. This CDR3 region has 15 residues. CDR1 is SNHLY and CDR2 is FYNNEI in the germline V gene. CDR3 amino acids: CASRASGLLEEKLFF. The part of the CDR3 DNA that was read is TGTGCCAGCAGAGCCAGCGGGTTATTAGAAGAAAAA.

On this clone itself: The CDR3 end is not reached by the read, which stops 3 residues before it; the germline J gene fills it in. The rearrangement joins TRBV27 to TRBJ2-7, with 8 bases matching TRBD1. Unmatched junction bases numbered 8, after V lost 1 base and J lost 3 bases. The CDR3 contains 16 residues. Germline CDR1 and CDR2: MNHEY and SMNVEV (reference sequence). The CDR3 sequence: CASSLFGQGAGYEQYF. Incomplete CDR3 DNA: TGTGCCAGCAGTTTATTTGGCCAGGGGGCAGGCTACGAG.

About this clone: The read comes to an end 3 residues before the CDR3 does, leaving the germline J gene to fill in the end. This sample includes further DNA sequences coding for the same CDR3. The chain is built from TRBV20-1 and TRBJ2-2; possible D gene TRBD1, 5 bases. The CDR3 consists of 14 residues. V was clipped by 3 bases and J by 0 bases, with 8 bases between them. CDR1 is DFQATT, CDR2 SNEGSKA, per germline (reference sequence). CDR3 bases read: TGCAGTGCTAGGGACATTACGAACACCGGGGAG. Translated, it gives CSARDITNTGE. The entire CDR3 protein is CSARDITNTGELFF.

Considering frequency, this clone is medium-sized. The observed sequence ends 3 residues before the CDR3 terminus, with the missing tail filled in from the germline J gene. This chain joins TRBV7-9 and TRBJ2-5, with D possibly being TRBD1 (6 bases). Germline-derived CDR1 and CDR2 are SEHNR and FQNEAQ (reference sequence). Between the trimmed V and J ends, which lost 5 bases and 1 base, there was a span of 11 bases. This CDR3 is 14 amino acids long. This chain's CDR3 is CASSTSDSQETQYF. The sequenced part of the CDR3 DNA is TGTGCCAGCAGCACCTCGGACAGCCAAGAGACC.

Partial CDR3 DNA: TGTGCCAGTAGTATCTGGACTAGCGGCAATGAG. Protein: CASSIWTSGNE. The full CDR3 sequence reads CASSIWTSGNEQFF. The chain recombines TRBV19 with TRBJ2-1, with 10 positions matching TRBD2. The CDR3 end is not reached by the read, which stops 3 residues before it; the germline J gene fills it in. Germline assignment: CDR1 LNHDA and CDR2 SQIVND (reference sequence). This CDR3 has 14 residues. Trimming at V came to 3 bases and at J to 6 bases, leaving 2 bases not matched to a gene.

CDR3 region: CASRLIAGDYNEQFF. The covered CDR3 bases are TGTGCAAGTCGCTTAATAGCGGGAGATTACAATGAG. V usage is TRBV11-3 and J usage is TRBJ2-1; TRBD2 aligns across 9 bases. The read terminates 3 residues before the CDR3 end, so the remaining end is supplied by the germline J gene. The CDR3 covers 15 residues. Germline assignment: CDR1 SGHNT and CDR2 YENEEA.

CDR3: CAWSTVGGSEQYF. The part of the CDR3 DNA that was read is TGTGCCTGGTCGACAGTGGGGGGGTCCGAG. V gene TRBV30 combines with J gene TRBJ2-7, with 7 bases that match TRBD2. Read data end 3 residues before the CDR3 end; the end is taken from the germline J gene. The germline V gene encodes CDR1 GTSNPN and CDR2 SVGIG (reference sequence). V shed 5 bases and J 6 bases; nucleotides not matched to a gene: 10. The CDR3 extends over 13 amino acids.

Notes on this clone: The read terminates 3 residues ahead of where the CDR3 ends, so the germline J gene completes it. V and J are TRBV14 and TRBJ1-2; 7 nucleotides match TRBD1. The CDR3 extends over 16 amino acids. V shed 5 bases and J 4 bases; nucleotides not matched to a gene: 13. Looked up from germline, CDR1 is SGHDN and CDR2 is FVKESK. CDR3 amino acids: CASSFTVGDSTYGYTF. The DNA read from the CDR3 is TGTGCCAGCAGCTTCACTGTCGGGGACAGTACCTATGGC.

A word on this clone: The read ends 3 residues before the CDR3 terminus; that terminus is restored from the germline J gene. The V and J genes are TRBV7-9 and TRBJ2-7; D is perhaps TRBD2 (6 bases). V shed 2 bases and J shed 3 bases, with 14 bases lying between them. The germline V gene encodes CDR1 SEHNR and CDR2 FQNEAQ (reference sequence). The CDR3 contains 15 residues. The CDR3 DNA, read in part, is TGTGCCAGCAGCTTATGGGGACTGGGTGGCTACGAG. Its translation is CASSLWGLGGYE. The whole CDR3 protein is CASSLWGLGGYEQYF.